Listed below are T cell receptor beta chains from one sample, sequenced in a study of monozygotic twins with inflammatory bowel disease. TCRdb reworked the 5' RACE reads into one entry per CDR3 protein, no DNA. Its listing shows roughly 200,000 distinct CDR3 sequences. Sequenced sample: blood. These receptors all stem from a human donor with ulcerative colitis or Crohn's disease, or a healthy co-twin of an affected twin (not recorded which). Both conserved end residues are part of each CDR3.

j_call: TRBJ2-2; v_call: TRBV5-1; cdr3_aa: CASRPGTTNTGELFF
j_call: TRBJ2-1; v_call: TRBV20-1; cdr3_aa: CSASPEYNYNEQFF
j_call: TRBJ2-7; v_call: TRBV2; cdr3_aa: CASSREQGARSEQYF
j_call: TRBJ2-7; v_call: TRBV29-1; cdr3_aa: CSVEDGLSYEQYF
j_call: TRBJ1-5; v_call: TRBV20-1; cdr3_aa: CSARQDSNQPQHF
j_call: TRBJ2-1; v_call: TRBV19; cdr3_aa: CATARRTNEQFF
j_call: TRBJ1-6; v_call: TRBV7-2; cdr3_aa: CASSSGTAPSPLHF
j_call: TRBJ2-3; v_call: TRBV3-1; cdr3_aa: CASSQDPPDPILTDTQYF
j_call: TRBJ1-5; v_call: TRBV2; cdr3_aa: CASSVTGLHQPQHF
j_call: TRBJ2-1; v_call: TRBV18; cdr3_aa: CASSPSGGFSYNEQFF
j_call: TRBJ2-7; v_call: TRBV4-1; cdr3_aa: CASSPNGDEQYF
j_call: TRBJ2-7; v_call: TRBV11-2; cdr3_aa: CASTTGSFSYEQYF
j_call: TRBJ2-2; v_call: TRBV12-2; cdr3_aa: CASRPTPGGPNTGELFF
j_call: TRBJ1-6; v_call: TRBV12-3/TRBV12-4; cdr3_aa: CASSFNSPLHF
j_call: TRBJ2-7; v_call: TRBV20-1; cdr3_aa: CSARDTRALSYEQYF
j_call: TRBJ2-5; v_call: TRBV4-1; cdr3_aa: CASSQGRGPETQYF
j_call: TRBJ2-7; v_call: TRBV7-2; cdr3_aa: CASSPTGPKNYEQYF
j_call: TRBJ2-2; v_call: TRBV19; cdr3_aa: CASRAGGSTGELFF
j_call: TRBJ2-3; v_call: TRBV27; cdr3_aa: CASSFRAVDTQYF
j_call: TRBJ2-6; v_call: TRBV5-1; cdr3_aa: CASSPVGSGANVLTF
j_call: TRBJ2-1; v_call: TRBV29-1; cdr3_aa: CSVRDPLMGEQFF
j_call: TRBJ2-3; v_call: TRBV27; cdr3_aa: CASSLVGVRTDTQYF
j_call: TRBJ1-1; v_call: TRBV3-1; cdr3_aa: CASSQVGLVSSENTEAFF
j_call: TRBJ2-2; v_call: TRBV14; cdr3_aa: CASSQDLAGELFF
j_call: TRBJ2-7; v_call: TRBV20-1; cdr3_aa: CSARGPSGYEQYF
j_call: TRBJ2-3; v_call: TRBV5-1; cdr3_aa: CASSLQDLSTDTQYF